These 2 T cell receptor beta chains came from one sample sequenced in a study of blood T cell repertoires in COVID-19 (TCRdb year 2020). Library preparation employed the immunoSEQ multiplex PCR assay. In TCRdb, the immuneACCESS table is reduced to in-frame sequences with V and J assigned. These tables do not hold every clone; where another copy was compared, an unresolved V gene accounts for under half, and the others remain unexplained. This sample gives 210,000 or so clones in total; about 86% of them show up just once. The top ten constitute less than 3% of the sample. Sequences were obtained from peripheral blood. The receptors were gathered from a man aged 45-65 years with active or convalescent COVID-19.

The CDR3 loop is CASSRDRGAYNEQFF. Written as DNA, the CDR3 is TGTGCCAGCAGCAGAGACAGGGGGGCCTACAATGAGCAGTTCTTC. The rearrangement joins TRBV6-5 to TRBJ2-1; 9 positions match TRBD1. There are 15 residues in the CDR3. Germline CDR1 reads MNHEY; CDR2 reads SVGAGI. The trim removed 6 bases at V and 2 bases at J, leaving 5 bases unmatched.

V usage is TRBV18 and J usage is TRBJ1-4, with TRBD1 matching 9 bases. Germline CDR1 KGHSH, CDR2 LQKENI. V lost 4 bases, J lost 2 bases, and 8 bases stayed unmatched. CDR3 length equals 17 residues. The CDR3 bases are TGTGCCAGCTCACTCGGACAGGGGAGAGCTACTAATGAAAAACTGTTTTTT. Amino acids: CASSLGQGRATNEKLFF. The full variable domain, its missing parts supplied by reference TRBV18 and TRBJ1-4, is NAGVMQNPRHLVRRRGQEARLRCSPMKGHSHVYWYRQLPEEGLKFMVYLQKENIIDESGMPKERFSAEFPKEGPSILRIQQVVRGDSAAYFCASSLGQGRATNEKLFFGSGTQLSVL.